Shown below are 7 T cell receptor beta chains from a single sample sequenced in a study of response to subunit inactivated influenza vaccine. Each CDR3 protein gets one entry after TCRdb re-called the RT-PCR reads with MiXCR. This table holds around 760,000 distinct CDR3 sequences, approximately 14% found once. Sequenced here: PBMCs from blood, sampled around two weeks before vaccination. These receptors all come from a man between 50 and 59 years old who received an inactivated influenza vaccine.

V is TRBV4-3 and J is TRBJ2-2; D is ambiguous. The germline gives CDR1 LGHNA, CDR2 YSLEER. V lost 4 bases to trimming and J lost 0 bases, with 12 bases between them. The CDR3 length is 16 residues. CDR3 amino acids: CASSPLYAANTGELFF. The CDR3 DNA reads TGCGCCAGCAGCCCCCTTTACGCCGCGAACACCGGGGAGCTGTTTTTT.

This clonotype was picked up many times. The chain employs TRBV12-3 or TRBV12-4 and TRBJ2-7; the D gene is possibly TRBD2 (6 bases). This CDR3 has 13 amino acids. Deletions cut 6 bases from V and 7 bases from J, with 16 bases between. CDR3 bases: TGTGCCAGCAGCTTAAATTCCCGGGGGGAGCAGTACTTC. This codes for CASSLNSRGEQYF.

This chain links TRBV24-1 with TRBJ2-1; no firm D call. Germline CDR1 reads KGHDR; CDR2 reads SFDVKD. The CDR3 extends over 16 amino acids. V was trimmed by 3 bases and J by 2 bases, leaving 13 bases between them. CDR3 protein: CATSDALVSTYNEQFF. CDR3 sequence (DNA): TGTGCCACCAGTGATGCTTTGGTGTCAACCTACAATGAGCAGTTCTTC.

This clonotype has more than one count but fewer than ten. The chain joins TRBV28 to TRBJ2-3; D assignment may be TRBD1 or TRBD2 (5 bases each). V was pared by 6 bases and J by 1 base, with 20 bases between. The germline gives CDR1 MDHEN, CDR2 SYDVKM. There are 17 residues in the CDR3. The chain's CDR3 is CASSPFKGPLGTDTQYF. CDR3 nucleotide sequence: TGTGCCAGCAGCCCCTTCAAGGGACCTTTAGGCACAGATACGCAGTATTTT.

The gene calls are TRBV24-1 and TRBJ2-2, with unresolved D. There are 13 residues in the CDR3. CDR1 KGHDR and CDR2 SFDVKD come from the germline V gene. The ends were cut back, 5 bases at V and 2 bases at J, with 5 bases in the middle. CDR3: CATSVANTGELFF. CDR3 bases: TGTGCCACCAGTGTGGCAAACACCGGGGAGCTGTTTTTT.

There are a few counts of this clonotype. The V and J genes are TRBV11-2 and TRBJ2-1; the match to TRBD2 covers 12 bases. CDR1 and CDR2 from the germline V gene are SGHAT and FQNNGV. The CDR3 is made up of 16 amino acids. V trimming: 2 bases; J trimming: 8 bases; junction bases outside the gene matches: 7. CDR3 amino acids: CASSLLAGGLIDEQFF. In DNA, the CDR3 is TGTGCCAGCAGCTTACTAGCGGGGGGGTTAATCGATGAGCAGTTCTTC.

This clonotype was counted many times. The chain recombines TRBV6-1 with TRBJ2-5; 7 positions match TRBD2. The J segment lost 4 bases and the V segment lost 10 bases, leaving 15 bases of the junction unmatched. The CDR3 covers 15 residues. Germline CDR1 MNHNS, CDR2 SASEGT. The CDR3 coding sequence is TGTGCCACCAAGCTTGGCGGAGCGGGGCGAGAGACCCAGTACTTC. This gives the protein CATKLGGAGRETQYF.